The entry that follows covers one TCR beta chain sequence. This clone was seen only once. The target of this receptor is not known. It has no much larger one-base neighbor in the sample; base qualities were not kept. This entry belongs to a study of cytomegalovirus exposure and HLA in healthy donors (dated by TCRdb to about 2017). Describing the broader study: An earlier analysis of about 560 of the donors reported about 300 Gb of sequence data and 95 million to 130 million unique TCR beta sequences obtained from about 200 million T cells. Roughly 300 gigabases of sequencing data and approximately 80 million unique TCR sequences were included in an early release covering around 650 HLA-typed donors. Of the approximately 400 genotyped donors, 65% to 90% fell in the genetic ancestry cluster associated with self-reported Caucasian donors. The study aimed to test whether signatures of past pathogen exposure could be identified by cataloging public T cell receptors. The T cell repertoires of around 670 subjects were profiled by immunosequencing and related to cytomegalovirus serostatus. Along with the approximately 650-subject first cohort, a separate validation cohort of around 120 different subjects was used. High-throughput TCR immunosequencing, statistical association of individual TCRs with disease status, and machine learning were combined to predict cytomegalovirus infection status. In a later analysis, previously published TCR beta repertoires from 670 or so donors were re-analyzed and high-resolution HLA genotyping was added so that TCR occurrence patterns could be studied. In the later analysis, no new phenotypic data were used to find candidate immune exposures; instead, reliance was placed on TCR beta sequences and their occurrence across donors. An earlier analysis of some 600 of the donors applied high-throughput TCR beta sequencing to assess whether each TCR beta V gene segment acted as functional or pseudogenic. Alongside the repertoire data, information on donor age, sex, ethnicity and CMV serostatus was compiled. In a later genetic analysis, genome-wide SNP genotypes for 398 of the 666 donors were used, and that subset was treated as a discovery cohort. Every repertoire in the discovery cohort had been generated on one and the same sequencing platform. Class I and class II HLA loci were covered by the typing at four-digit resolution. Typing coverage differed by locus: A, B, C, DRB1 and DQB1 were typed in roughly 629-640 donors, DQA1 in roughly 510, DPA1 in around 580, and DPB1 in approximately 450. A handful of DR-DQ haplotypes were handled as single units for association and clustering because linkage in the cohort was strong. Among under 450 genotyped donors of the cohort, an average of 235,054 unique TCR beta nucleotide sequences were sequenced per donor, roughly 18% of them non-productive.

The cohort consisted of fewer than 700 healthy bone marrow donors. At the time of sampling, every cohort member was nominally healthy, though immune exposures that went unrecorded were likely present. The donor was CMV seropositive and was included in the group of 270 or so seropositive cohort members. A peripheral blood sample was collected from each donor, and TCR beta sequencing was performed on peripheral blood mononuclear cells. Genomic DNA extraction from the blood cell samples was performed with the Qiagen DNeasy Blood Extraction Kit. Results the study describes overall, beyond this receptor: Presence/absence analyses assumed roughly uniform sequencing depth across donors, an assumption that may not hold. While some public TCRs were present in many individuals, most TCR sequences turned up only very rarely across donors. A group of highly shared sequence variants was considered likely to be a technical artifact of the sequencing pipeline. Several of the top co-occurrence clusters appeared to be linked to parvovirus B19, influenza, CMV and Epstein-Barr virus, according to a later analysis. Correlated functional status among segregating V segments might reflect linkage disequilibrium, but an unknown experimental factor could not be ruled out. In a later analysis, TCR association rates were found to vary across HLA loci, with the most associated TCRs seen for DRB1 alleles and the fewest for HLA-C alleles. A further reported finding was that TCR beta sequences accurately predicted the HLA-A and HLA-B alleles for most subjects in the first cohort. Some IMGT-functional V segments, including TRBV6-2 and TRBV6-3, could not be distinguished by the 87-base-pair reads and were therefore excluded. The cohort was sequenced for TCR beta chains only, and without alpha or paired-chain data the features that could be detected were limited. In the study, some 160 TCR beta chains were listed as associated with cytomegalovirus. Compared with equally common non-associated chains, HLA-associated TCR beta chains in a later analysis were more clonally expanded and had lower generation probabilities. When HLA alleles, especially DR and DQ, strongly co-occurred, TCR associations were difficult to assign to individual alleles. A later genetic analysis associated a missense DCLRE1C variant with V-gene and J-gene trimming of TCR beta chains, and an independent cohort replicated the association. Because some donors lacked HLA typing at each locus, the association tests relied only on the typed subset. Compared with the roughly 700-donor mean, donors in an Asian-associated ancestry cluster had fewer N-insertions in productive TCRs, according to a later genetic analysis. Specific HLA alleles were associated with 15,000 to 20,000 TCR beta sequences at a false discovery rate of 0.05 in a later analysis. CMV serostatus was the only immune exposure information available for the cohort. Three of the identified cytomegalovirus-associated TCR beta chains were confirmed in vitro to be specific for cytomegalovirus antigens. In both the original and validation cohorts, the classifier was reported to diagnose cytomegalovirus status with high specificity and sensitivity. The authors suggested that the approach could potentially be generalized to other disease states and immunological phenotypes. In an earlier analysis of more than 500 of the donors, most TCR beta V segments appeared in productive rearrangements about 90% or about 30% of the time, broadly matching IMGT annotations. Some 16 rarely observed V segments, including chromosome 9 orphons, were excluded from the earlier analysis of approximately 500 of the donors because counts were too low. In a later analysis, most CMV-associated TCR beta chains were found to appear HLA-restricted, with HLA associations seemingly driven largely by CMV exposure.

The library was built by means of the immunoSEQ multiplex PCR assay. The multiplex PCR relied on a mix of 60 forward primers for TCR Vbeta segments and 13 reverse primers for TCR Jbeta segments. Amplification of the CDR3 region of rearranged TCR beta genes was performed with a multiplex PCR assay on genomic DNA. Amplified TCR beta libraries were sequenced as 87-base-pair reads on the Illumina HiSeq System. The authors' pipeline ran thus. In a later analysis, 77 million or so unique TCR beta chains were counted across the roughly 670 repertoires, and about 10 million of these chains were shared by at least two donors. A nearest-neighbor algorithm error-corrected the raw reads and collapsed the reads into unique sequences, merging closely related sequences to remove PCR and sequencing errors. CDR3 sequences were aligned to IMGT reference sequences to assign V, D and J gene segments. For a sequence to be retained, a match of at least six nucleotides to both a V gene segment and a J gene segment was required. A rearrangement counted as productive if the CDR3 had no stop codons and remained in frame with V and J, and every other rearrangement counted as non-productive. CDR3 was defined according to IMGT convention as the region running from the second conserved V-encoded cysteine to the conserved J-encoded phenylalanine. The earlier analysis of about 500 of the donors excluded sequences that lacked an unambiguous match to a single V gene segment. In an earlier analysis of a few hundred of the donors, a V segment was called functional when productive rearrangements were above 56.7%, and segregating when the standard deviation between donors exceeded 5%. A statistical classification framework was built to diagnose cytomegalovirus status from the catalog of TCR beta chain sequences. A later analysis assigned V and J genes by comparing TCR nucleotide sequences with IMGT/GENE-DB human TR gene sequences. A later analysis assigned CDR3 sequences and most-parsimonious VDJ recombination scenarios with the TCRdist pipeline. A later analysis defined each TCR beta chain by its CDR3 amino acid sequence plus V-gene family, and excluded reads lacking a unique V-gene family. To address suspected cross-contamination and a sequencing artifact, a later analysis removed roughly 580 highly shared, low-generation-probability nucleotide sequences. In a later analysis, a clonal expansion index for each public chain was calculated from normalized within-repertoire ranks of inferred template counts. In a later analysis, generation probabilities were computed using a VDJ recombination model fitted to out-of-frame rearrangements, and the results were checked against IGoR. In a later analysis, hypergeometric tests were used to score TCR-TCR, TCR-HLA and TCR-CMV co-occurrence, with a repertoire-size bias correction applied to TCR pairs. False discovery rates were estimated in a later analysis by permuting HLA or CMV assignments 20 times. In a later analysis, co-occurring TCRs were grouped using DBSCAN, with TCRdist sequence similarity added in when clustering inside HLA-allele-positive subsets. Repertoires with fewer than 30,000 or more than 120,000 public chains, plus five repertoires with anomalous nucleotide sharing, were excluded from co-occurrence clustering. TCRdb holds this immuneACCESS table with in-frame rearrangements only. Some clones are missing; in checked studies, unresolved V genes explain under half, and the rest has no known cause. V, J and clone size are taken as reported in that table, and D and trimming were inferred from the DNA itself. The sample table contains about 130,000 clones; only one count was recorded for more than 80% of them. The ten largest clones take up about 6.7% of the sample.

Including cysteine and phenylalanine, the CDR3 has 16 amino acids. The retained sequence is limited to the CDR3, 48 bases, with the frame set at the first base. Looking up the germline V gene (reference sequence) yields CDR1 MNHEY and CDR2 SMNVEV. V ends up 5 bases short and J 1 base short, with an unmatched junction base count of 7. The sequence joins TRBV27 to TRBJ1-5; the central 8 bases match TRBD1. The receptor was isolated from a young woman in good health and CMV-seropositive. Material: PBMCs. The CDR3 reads CASSPSTGESNQPQHF. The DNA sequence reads TGTGCCAGCAGTCCCTCGACAGGGGAAAGCAATCAGCCCCAGCATTTT.